These 3 T cell receptor beta chains originate from one sample sequenced in a study of radiation and T cells in renal cell carcinoma. Profiling relied on immunoSEQ multiplex PCR, and the TCRdb table lists in-frame clones only, not all of them. The sample carries roughly 160,000 clones, about 87% recorded once. Time point of the sample: blood 4 weeks post-SBRT, at nephrectomy. Documented treatment: 15 Gy SBRT to primary tumor, nephrectomy 4 weeks later. Source: blood, taken from a patient whose treatment included radiotherapy and nephrectomy. The receptors shown here come from a woman in her fifties or sixties with renal cell carcinoma.

The chain's CDR3 is CASSLTEGGNQPQHF. The CDR3 region has the DNA TGTGCCAGCAGCCTTACCGAGGGGGGCAATCAGCCCCAGCATTTT. The chain couples TRBV7-8 to TRBJ1-5; tentatively, D is TRBD1 (6 bases). This CDR3 contains 15 residues. CDR1 is SGHVS and CDR2 is FQNEAQ in the germline V gene. V was clipped by 5 bases and J by 2 bases, with 13 bases between them.

In its sample, this clone was seen a few times. The V call is TRBV10-3, the J call TRBJ2-3; the D gene is possibly TRBD1 (6 bases). Germline V gene sequence: CDR1 ENHRY, CDR2 SYGVKD. V lost 6 bases and J lost 0, with 10 bases in between. The CDR3 spans 14 residues. CDR3 bases: TGTGCCATCAGGGGGGCGTTTAGCACAGATACGCAGTATTTT. This translates into CAIRGAFSTDTQYF.

The chain is built from TRBV5-8 and TRBJ2-7; perhaps TRBD1 as D (7 bases). V was pared by 0 bases and J by 6 bases, with 10 bases between. Germline V lookup: CDR1 SGHTS, CDR2 YDEGEE. The CDR3 has 13 residues. CDR3 sequence reads: CASSLGRGAEQYF. CDR3 coding DNA: TGTGCCAGCAGCTTGGGCAGGGGGGCCGAGCAGTACTTC.